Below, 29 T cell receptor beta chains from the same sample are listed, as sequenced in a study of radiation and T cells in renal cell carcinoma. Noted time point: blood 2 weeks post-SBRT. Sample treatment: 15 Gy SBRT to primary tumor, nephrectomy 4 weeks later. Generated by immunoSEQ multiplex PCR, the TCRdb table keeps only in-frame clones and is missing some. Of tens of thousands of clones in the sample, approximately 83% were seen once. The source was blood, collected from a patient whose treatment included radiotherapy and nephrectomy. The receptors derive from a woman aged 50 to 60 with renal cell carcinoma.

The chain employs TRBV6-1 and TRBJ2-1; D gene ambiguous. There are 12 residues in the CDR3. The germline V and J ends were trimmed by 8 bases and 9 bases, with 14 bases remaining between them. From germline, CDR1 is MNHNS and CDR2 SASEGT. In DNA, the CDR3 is TGTGCCAGCGGTGGGCCCCTACCTGAGCAGTTCTTC. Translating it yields CASGGPLPEQFF.

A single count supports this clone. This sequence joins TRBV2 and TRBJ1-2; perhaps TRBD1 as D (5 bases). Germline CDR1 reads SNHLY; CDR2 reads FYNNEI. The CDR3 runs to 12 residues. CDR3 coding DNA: TGTGCGGGGGGGTTGGGCCCCTATGGCTACACCTTC. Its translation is CAGGLGPYGYTF.

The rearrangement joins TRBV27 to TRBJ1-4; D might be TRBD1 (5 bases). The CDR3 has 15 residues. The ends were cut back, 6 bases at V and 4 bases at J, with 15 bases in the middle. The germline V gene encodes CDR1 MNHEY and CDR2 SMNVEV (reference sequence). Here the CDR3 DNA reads TGTGCCAGCAGCTCCGTAAGGGGCTTTAATGAAAAACTGTTTTTT. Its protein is CASSSVRGFNEKLFF.

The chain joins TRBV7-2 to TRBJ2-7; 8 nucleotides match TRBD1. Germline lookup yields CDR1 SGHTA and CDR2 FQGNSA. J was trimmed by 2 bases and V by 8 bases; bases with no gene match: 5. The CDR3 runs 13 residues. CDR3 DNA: TGTGCCAGCGGGGGACAGGTCACCTACGAGCAGTACTTC. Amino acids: CASGGQVTYEQYF.

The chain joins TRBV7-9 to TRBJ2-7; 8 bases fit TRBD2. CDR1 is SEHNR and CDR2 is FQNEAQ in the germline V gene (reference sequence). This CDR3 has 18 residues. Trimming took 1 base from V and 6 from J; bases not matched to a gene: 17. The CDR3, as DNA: TGTGCCAGCAGCTTAGGGCCGGCTAACGGGCGGGGGGTATCCGAGCAGTACTTC. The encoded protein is CASSLGPANGRGVSEQYF.

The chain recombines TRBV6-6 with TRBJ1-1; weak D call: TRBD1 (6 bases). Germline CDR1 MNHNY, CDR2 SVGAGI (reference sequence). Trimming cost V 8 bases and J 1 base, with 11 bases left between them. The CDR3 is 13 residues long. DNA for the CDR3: TGTGCCAGCGATAGGACAGCGAACACTGAAGCTTTCTTT. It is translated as CASDRTANTEAFF.

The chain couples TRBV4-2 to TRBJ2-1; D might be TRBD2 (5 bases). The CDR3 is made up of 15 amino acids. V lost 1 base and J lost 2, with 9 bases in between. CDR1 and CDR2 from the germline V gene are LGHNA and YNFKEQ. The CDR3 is CASSQGTEAYNEQFF. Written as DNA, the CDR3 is TGTGCCAGCAGCCAAGGGACTGAGGCCTACAATGAGCAGTTCTTC.

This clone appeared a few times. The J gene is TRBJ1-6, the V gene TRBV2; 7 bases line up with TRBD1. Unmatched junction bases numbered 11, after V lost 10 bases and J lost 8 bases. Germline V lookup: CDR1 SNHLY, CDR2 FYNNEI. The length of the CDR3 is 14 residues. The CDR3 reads CAIGTGQLDSPLHF. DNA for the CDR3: TGTGCCATCGGGACGGGACAGTTGGATTCACCCCTCCACTTT.

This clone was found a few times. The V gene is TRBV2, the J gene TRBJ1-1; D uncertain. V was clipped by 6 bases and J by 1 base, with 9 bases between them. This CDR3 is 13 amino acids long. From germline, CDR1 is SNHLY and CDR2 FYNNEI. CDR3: CASRSVTNTEAFF. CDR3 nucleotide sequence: TGTGCCAGCAGGTCGGTTACGAACACTGAAGCTTTCTTT.

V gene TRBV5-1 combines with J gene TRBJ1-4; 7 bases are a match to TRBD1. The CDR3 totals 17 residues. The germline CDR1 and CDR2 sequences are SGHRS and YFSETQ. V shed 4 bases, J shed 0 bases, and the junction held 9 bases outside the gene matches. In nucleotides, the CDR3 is TGCGCCAGCAGCGCGGGACAGATAGTTTCAACTAATGAAAAACTGTTTTTT. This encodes CASSAGQIVSTNEKLFF.

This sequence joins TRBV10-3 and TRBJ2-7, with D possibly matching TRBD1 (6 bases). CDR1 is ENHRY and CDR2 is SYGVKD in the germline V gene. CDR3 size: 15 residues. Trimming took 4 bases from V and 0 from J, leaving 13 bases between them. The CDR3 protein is CAISGAGQNSYEQYF. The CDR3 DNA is TGTGCCATCAGTGGGGCAGGACAGAACTCCTACGAGCAGTACTTC.

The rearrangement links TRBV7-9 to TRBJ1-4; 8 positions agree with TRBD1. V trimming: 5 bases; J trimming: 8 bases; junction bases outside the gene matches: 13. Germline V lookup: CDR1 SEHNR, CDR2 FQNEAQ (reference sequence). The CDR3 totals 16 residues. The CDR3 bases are TGTGCCAGCAGCCCCCGTAGCCAGGGGGCTTGGGAAAAACTGTTTTTT. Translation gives CASSPRSQGAWEKLFF.

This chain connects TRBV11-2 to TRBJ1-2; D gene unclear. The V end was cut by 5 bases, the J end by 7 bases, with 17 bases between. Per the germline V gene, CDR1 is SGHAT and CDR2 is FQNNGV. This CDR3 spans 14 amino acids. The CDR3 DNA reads TGTGCCAGCAGCCCAGGTCCGCTTTCTGCTGGCTACACCTTC. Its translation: CASSPGPLSAGYTF.

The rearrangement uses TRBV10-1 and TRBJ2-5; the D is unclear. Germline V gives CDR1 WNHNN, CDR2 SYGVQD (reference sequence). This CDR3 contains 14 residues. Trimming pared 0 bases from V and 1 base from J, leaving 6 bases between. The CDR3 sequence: CASSESRIQETQYF. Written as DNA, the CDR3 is TGCGCCAGCAGTGAGTCCAGGATCCAAGAGACCCAGTACTTC.

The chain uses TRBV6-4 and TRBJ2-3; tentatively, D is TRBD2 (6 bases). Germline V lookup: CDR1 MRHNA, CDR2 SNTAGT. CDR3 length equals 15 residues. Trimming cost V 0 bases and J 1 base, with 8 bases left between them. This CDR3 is CASSDSGEGTDTQYF. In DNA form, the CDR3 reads TGTGCCAGCAGTGACTCGGGGGAGGGCACAGATACGCAGTATTTT.

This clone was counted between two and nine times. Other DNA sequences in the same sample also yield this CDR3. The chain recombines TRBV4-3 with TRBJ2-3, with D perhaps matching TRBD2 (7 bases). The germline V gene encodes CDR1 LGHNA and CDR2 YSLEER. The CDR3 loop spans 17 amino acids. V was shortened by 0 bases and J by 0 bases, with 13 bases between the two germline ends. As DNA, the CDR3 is TGCGCCAGCAGCCAAGAGGGCGGGGGCCCAAGCACAGATACGCAGTATTTT. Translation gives CASSQEGGGPSTDTQYF.

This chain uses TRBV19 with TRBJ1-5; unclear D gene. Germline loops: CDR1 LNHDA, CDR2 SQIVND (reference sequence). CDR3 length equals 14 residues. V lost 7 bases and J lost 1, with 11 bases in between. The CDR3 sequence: CASNLGMSNQPQHF. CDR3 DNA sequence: TGTGCCAGTAATCTGGGAATGAGCAATCAGCCCCAGCATTTT.

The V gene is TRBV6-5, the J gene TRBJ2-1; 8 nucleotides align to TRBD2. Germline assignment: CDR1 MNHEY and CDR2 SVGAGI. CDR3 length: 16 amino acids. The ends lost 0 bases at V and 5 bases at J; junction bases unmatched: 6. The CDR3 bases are TGTGCCAGCAGTTACTCTTCGACTAGCGTGAACAATGAGCAGTTCTTC. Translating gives CASSYSSTSVNNEQFF.

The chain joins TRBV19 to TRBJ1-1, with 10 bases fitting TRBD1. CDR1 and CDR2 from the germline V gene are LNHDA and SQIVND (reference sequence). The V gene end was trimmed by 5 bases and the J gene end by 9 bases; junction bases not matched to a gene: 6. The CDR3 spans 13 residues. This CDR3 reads CASSPRQGAQAFF. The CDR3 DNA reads TGTGCCAGTAGTCCCCGACAGGGGGCCCAAGCTTTCTTT.

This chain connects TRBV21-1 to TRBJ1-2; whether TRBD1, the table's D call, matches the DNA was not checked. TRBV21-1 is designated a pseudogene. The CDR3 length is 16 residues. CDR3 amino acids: CASTPTGTGSNYGYTF. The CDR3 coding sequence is TGTGCCAGCACCCCAACCGGGACAGGGTCTAACTATGGCTACACCTTC.

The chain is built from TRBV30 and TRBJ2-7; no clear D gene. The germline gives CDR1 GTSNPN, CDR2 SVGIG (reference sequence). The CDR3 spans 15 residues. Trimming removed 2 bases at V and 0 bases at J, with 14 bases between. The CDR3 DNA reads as TGTGCCTGGAGTCCCAATTTGCTGCTCTCCTACGAGCAGTACTTC. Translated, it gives CAWSPNLLLSYEQYF. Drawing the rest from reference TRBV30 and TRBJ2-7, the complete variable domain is SQTIHQWPATLVQPVGSPLSLECTVEGTSNPNLYWYRQAAGRGLQLLFYSVGIGQISSEVPQNLSASRPQDRQFILSSKKLLLSDSGFYLCAWSPNLLLSYEQYFGPGTRLTVT.

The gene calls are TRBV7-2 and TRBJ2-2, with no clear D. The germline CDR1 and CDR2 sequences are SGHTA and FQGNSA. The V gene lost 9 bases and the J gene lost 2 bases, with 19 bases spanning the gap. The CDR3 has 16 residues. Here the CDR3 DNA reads TGTGCCAGTCGAAGGTTTTCAGGACCTAACACCGGGGAGCTGTTTTTT. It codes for CASRRFSGPNTGELFF.

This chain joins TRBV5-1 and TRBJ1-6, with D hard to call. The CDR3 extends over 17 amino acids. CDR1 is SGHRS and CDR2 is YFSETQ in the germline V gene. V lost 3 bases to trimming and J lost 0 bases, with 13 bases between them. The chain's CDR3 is CASSSADESSYNSPLHF. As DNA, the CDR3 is TGCGCCAGCAGCTCTGCCGATGAGAGCTCCTATAATTCACCCCTCCACTTT.

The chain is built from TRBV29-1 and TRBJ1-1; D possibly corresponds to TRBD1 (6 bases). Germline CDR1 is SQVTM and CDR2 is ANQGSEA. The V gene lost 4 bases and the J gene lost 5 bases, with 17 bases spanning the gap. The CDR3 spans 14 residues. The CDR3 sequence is CSVGPGGARTEAFF. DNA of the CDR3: TGCAGCGTTGGCCCCGGGGGGGCAAGGACTGAAGCTTTCTTT. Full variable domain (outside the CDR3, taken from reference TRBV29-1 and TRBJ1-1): SAVISQKPSRDICQRGTSLTIQCQVDSQVTMMFWYRQQPGQSLTLIATANQGSEATYESGFVIDKFPISRPNLTFSTLTVSNMSPEDSSIYLCSVGPGGARTEAFFGQGTRLTVV.

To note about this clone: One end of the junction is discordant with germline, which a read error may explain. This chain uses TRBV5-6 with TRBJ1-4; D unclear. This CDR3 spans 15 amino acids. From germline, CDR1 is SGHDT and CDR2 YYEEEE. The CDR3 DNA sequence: TGTGCCAGCCGCTTGCCGGCAGGTCCTAATGAAAAACTGTTTTTT. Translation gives CASRLPAGPNEKLFF.

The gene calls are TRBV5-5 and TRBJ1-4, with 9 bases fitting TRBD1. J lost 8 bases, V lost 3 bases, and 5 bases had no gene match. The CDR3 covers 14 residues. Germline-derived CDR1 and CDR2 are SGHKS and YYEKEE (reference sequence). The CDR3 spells CASSSGQGDEKLFF. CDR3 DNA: TGTGCCAGCAGCTCGGGACAGGGCGACGAAAAACTGTTTTTT.

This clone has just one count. The chain's CDR3 is CASSEGEQYF. The CDR3 DNA sequence: TGTGCCAGCAGCGAGGGCGAGCAGTACTTC. The chain combines TRBV21-1 with TRBJ2-7; TRBD2, as called in the table, went unchecked against the DNA. TRBV21-1 is a listed pseudogene. The CDR3 is 10 amino acids.

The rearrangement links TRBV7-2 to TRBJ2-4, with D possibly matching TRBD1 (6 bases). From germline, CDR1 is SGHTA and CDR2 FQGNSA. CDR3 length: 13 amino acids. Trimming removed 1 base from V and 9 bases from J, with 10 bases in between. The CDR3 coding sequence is TGTGCCAGCAGCTTAGAACAGGGCAGCATTCAGTACTTC. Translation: CASSLEQGSIQYF. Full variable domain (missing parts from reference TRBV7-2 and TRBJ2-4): GAGVSQSPSNKVTEKGKDVELRCDPISGHTALYWYRQSLGQGLEFLIYFQGNSAPDKSGLPSDRFSAERTGGSVSTLTIQRTQQEDSAVYLCASSLEQGSIQYFGAGTRLSVL.

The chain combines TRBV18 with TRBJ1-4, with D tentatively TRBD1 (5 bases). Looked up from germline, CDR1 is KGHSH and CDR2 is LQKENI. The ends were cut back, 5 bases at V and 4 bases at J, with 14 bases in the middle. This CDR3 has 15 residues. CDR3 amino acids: CASSSNKGSNEKLFF. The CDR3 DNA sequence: TGTGCCAGCTCAAGTAATAAGGGGAGTAATGAAAAACTGTTTTTT.